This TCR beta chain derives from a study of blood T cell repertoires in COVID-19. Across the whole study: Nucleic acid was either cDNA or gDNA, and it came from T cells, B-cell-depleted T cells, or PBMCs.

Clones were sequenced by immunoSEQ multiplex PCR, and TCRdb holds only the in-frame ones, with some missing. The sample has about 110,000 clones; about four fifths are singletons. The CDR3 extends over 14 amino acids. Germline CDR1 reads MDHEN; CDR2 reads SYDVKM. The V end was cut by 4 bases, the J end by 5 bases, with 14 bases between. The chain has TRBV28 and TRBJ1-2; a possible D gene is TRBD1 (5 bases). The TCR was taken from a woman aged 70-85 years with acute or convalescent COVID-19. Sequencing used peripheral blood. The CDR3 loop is CASSSNGGLYGYTF. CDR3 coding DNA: TGTGCCAGCAGTTCTAATGGGGGGTTATATGGCTACACCTTC.